The clone carrying this T cell receptor (beta chain) came up a few times. PCR was performed a second time for roughly 7 to 11 cycles using a sample-barcoded 5' primer and a J-beta primer mix. MiXCR, run by TCRdb on the 5' RACE reads, gives a single entry per CDR3 protein. The sample lists more than 1 million distinct CDR3 sequences; 35% to 50% were seen once. This sample is drawn from a study of blood T cells in healthy people across ages. V shed 0 bases and J shed 5 bases, with 10 bases lying between them. CDR3 size: 14 residues. Germline lookup yields CDR1 SGHDN and CDR2 FVKESK. V gene TRBV14 combines with J gene TRBJ1-2; the D is unclear. The sequence was obtained from a woman in her sixties in good health. Material for sequencing was blood. The CDR3 sequence is CASSQDEWIYGYTF. As DNA, the CDR3 is TGTGCCAGCAGCCAAGATGAGTGGATTTATGGCTACACCTTC.